Presented here are 10 T cell receptor beta chains from one specimen sequenced in a study of T cells after yellow fever vaccination. TCRdb used MiXCR to reprocess the 5' RACE reads, holding one entry per CDR3 protein. The profile shows under 600,000 distinct CDR3 sequences, just over 20% of them singletons. The specimen was PBMCs, collected roughly 20 days after the first yellow fever vaccination. The receptor source for this set is a man aged 18 to 29 who received the YFV17D yellow fever vaccine.

Only one count was recorded for this clonotype. The J gene is TRBJ2-1, the V gene TRBV4-3, with TRBD1 matching 12 bases. The germline V gene has CDR1 LGHNA and CDR2 YSLEER. This CDR3 comprises 19 residues. Unmatched junction bases numbered 12, after V lost 3 bases and J lost 3 bases. The CDR3 DNA sequence: TGCGCCAGCAGCCAGCGGGACAGGGGGCCGCTACCCGACTACAATGAGCAGTTCTTC. Translation: CASSQRDRGPLPDYNEQFF.

Concerning this clonotype: The junction shows a germline mismatch at one end, possibly a read error. The chain employs TRBV7-7 and TRBJ2-5; tentative D call: TRBD2 (5 bases). CDR1 is SSHAT, CDR2 FNYEAQ, per germline (reference sequence). The CDR3 consists of 12 residues. CDR3 residues: CASSQPAGTQYF. The CDR3 DNA sequence: TGTGCTAGCAGCCAGCCTGCGGGGACCCAGTACTTC.

This chain links TRBV7-2 with TRBJ1-1, with D unresolved. This CDR3 is built from 15 residues. Trimming pared 5 bases from V and 0 bases from J, leaving 13 bases between. The germline CDR1 and CDR2 sequences are SGHTA and FQGNSA. CDR3 loop: CASSVREFMNTEAFF. The CDR3 nucleotides read TGTGCCAGCAGCGTTCGGGAGTTTATGAACACTGAAGCTTTCTTT.

This clonotype was detected only a few times. The V and J genes are TRBV5-4 and TRBJ2-5; D is uncertain. The CDR3 extends over 14 amino acids. V was trimmed by 2 bases and J by 5 bases, leaving 13 bases between them. CDR1 SGHNT and CDR2 YYREEE come from the germline V gene (reference sequence). CDR3 residues: CASSLSDVEETQYF. CDR3 nucleotide sequence: TGTGCCAGCAGCTTATCCGACGTTGAGGAGACCCAGTACTTC.

This clonotype was observed many times. The chain combines TRBV5-1 with TRBJ2-2; possibly TRBD1 or TRBD2 for D (5 bases each). The CDR3 runs 15 residues. CDR1 and CDR2 (germline): SGHRS, YFSETQ. Deletions cut 0 bases from V and 2 bases from J, with 8 bases between. CDR3 protein: CASSLEGTNTGELFF. Written as DNA, the CDR3 is TGCGCCAGCAGCTTGGAGGGGACCAACACCGGGGAGCTGTTTTTT.

The sample holds a few counts of this clonotype. This chain uses TRBV6-1 with TRBJ2-1; D call uncertain. In germline, CDR1 is MNHNS, CDR2 SASEGT. The V and J ends lost 2 bases and 1 base respectively, with 12 bases between them. The CDR3 extends over 16 amino acids. As DNA, the CDR3 is TGTGCCAGCAGTGAAAGTGTAGAAAGGTCCTACAATGAGCAGTTCTTC. Translation: CASSESVERSYNEQFF.

The chain employs TRBV7-8 and TRBJ2-1; D ambiguous. The CDR3 extends over 14 amino acids. The germline CDR1 and CDR2 sequences are SGHVS and FQNEAQ. The V gene lost 0 bases and the J gene lost 2 bases, with 5 bases spanning the gap. In DNA form, the CDR3 reads TGTGCCAGCAGCTTAGCCAGAACCTACAATGAGCAGTTCTTC. As protein: CASSLARTYNEQFF.

This clonotype was seen more than once but under ten times. The chain uses TRBV24-1 and TRBJ1-1; D is ambiguous. Germline V gives CDR1 KGHDR, CDR2 SFDVKD. The CDR3 runs 12 residues. V lost 1 base, J lost 9 bases, and 8 bases lay in between. The CDR3 DNA reads as TGTGCCACCAGTGATTTCGATTTTAAAGCTTTCTTT. It encodes CATSDFDFKAFF.

This chain joins TRBV12-3 or TRBV12-4 and TRBJ2-3; D not certain. V lost 6 bases to trimming and J lost 5 bases, with 12 bases between them. The CDR3 loop spans 13 amino acids. The CDR3 here is CASRPFTVDTQYF. CDR3 bases: TGTGCCAGCAGGCCGTTCACGGTAGATACGCAGTATTTT.

The chain combines TRBV7-2 with TRBJ2-2, with unresolved D. CDR3 length: 14 amino acids. Germline CDR1 SGHTA, CDR2 FQGNSA. V was cut by 5 bases and J by 6 bases, with 13 bases left in between. The CDR3 protein is CASSPNTHPGELFF. The CDR3 bases are TGTGCCAGCAGCCCTAATACTCACCCCGGGGAGCTGTTTTTT.